Below are 5 T cell receptor beta chains sequenced from a single sample in a study of blood T cell repertoires in COVID-19. Using immunoSEQ multiplex PCR, the repertoire was profiled, and TCRdb retains in-frame clones only, with some absent. The table records just under 65,000 clones, about 82% of them present only once. Sequencing input: peripheral blood. The origin of the receptors is a human donor in a cohort sampled during active COVID-19.

This chain links TRBV4-3 with TRBJ1-5; unclear D gene. CDR3 length: 13 residues. Trimming took off 5 bases at V and 7 bases at J, with 12 bases between the two ends. Germline lookup yields CDR1 LGHNA and CDR2 YSLEER. The CDR3 sequence: CASSFRLGQPQHF. CDR3 in DNA: TGCGCCAGCAGCTTTAGACTTGGGCAGCCCCAGCATTTT.

The chain employs TRBV6-5 and TRBJ1-2; 9 positions match TRBD1. The length of the CDR3 is 12 residues. CDR1 is MNHEY and CDR2 is SVGAGI in the germline V gene. Trimming cost V 6 bases and J 5 bases; bases outside gene matches: 1. This CDR3 is CASRTGGYGYTF. CDR3 nucleotide sequence: TGTGCCAGCAGGACAGGGGGGTATGGCTACACCTTC.

V gene TRBV28 combines with J gene TRBJ2-6; perhaps TRBD2 as D (5 bases). The V end lost 6 bases, the J end lost 0 bases, and 12 bases lay between the germline ends. The CDR3 runs to 16 residues. Germline V lookup: CDR1 MDHEN, CDR2 SYDVKM. The chain's CDR3 is CASRAGGYSGANVLTF. The CDR3 DNA sequence: TGTGCCAGCAGGGCAGGAGGTTACTCTGGGGCCAACGTCCTGACTTTC. Complete variable domain (other parts from reference TRBV28 and TRBJ2-6): DVKVTQSSRYLVKRTGEKVFLECVQDMDHENMFWYRQDPGLGLRLIYFSYDVKMKEKGDIPEGYSVSREKKERFSLILESASTNQTSMYLCASRAGGYSGANVLTFGAGSRLTVL.

This chain uses TRBV15 with TRBJ2-2; TRBD1 might be the D (8 bases). Germline lookup yields CDR1 LNHNV and CDR2 YYDKDF (reference sequence). The CDR3 is 15 residues long. V was shortened by 8 bases and J by 2 bases, with 15 bases between the two germline ends. CDR3 coding DNA: TGTGCCACCCGGGAGGACAGGGCAAACACCGGGGAGCTGTTTTTT. Its translation: CATREDRANTGELFF.

The chain uses TRBV7-9 and TRBJ2-3; D is uncertain. The ends were cut back, 4 bases at V and 4 bases at J, with 3 bases in the middle. The CDR3 runs to 11 residues. The germline V gene encodes CDR1 SEHNR and CDR2 FQNEAQ (reference sequence). The CDR3 loop reads CASSSADTQYF. In nucleotides, the CDR3 is TGTGCCAGCAGCTCCGCAGATACGCAGTATTTT.